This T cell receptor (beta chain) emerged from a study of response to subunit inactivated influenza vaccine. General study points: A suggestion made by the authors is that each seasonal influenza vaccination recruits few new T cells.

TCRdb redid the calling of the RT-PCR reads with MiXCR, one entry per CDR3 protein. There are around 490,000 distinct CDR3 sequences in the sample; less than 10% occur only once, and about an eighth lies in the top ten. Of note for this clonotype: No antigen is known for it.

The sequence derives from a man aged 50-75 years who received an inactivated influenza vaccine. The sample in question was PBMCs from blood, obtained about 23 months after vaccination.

CDR3 loop: CASTPTSGVSGGEQFF. For the CDR3, the DNA is TGCGCCAGCACCCCAACGAGCGGGGTTAGTGGAGGTGAGCAGTTCTTC. The rearrangement joins TRBV10-2 to TRBJ2-1; 7 bases match TRBD2. CDR3 length: 16 amino acids. V shed 7 bases and J 9 bases; nucleotides not matched to a gene: 18. The germline V gene has CDR1 WSHSY and CDR2 SAAADI.